The 12 T cell receptor beta chains below all came from one sample that was sequenced in a study of CD4+ T cells in melanoma. TCRdb's table, derived via immunoSEQ multiplex PCR, lists solely in-frame clones and lacks some. The sample contains about 9,900 clones, about 72% of which appear only once. The specimen was cells from a culture (not recorded whether cultured in vitro). The source of these receptors is a human donor with melanoma.

This clone came up a few times. The chain uses TRBV2 and TRBJ1-6; D unclear. V lost 9 bases and J 10 bases, leaving 16 bases between the germline ends. The CDR3 consists of 13 residues. Germline V gene sequence: CDR1 SNHLY, CDR2 FYNNEI. The CDR3 is CASCRERGSPLHF. The CDR3 coding sequence is TGTGCCAGTTGTAGGGAGAGAGGATCACCCCTCCACTTT.

This chain connects TRBV7-2 to TRBJ1-2; 9 nucleotides match TRBD1. CDR3 length: 13 amino acids. From germline, CDR1 is SGHTA and CDR2 FQGNSA. V lost 1 base, J lost 8 bases, and 2 bases stayed unmatched. The CDR3 DNA is TGTGCCAGCAGCTTAGGGACAGGGGAGGGCTACACCTTC. Protein sequence: CASSLGTGEGYTF.

This clone appeared a single time. The rearrangement joins TRBV18 to TRBJ1-1; D not resolved. Trimming shortened V by 3 bases and J by 0 bases, and 8 bases separated the two germline ends. CDR3 length: 14 residues. CDR1 KGHSH and CDR2 LQKENI come from the germline V gene. The DNA of the CDR3 is TGTGCCAGCTCACCGAGTATAATGAACACTGAAGCTTTCTTT. Residues: CASSPSIMNTEAFF.

The rearrangement links TRBV6-6 to TRBJ2-1, with 7 bases that match TRBD1. With V trimmed by 5 bases and J by 0 bases, 4 bases remained unmatched. The CDR3 is made up of 15 amino acids. The germline CDR1 and CDR2 sequences are MNHNY and SVGAGI (reference sequence). Here the CDR3 reads CASSDRVGSYNEQFF. CDR3 in DNA: TGTGCCAGCAGTGACAGGGTAGGCTCCTACAATGAGCAGTTCTTC.

This clone has only one observation. The CDR3 sequence: CASSLLGNEQFF. The CDR3 DNA sequence: TGTGCCAGCAGCTTATTAGGAAATGAGCAGTTCTTC. The chain carries TRBV11-2 and TRBJ2-1; D unresolved. This CDR3 has 12 residues. V lost 2 bases and J lost 7, with 6 bases in between. CDR1 is SGHAT, CDR2 FQNNGV, per germline.

The rearrangement links TRBV6-1 to TRBJ1-6; D is ambiguous. This CDR3 comprises 12 residues. V lost 5 bases, J lost 9 bases, and 8 bases lay in between. Germline values: CDR1 MNHNS, CDR2 SASEGT. As DNA, the CDR3 is TGTGCCAGCAGTACCCCCAGTTCACCCCTCCACTTT. Protein: CASSTPSSPLHF.

V gene TRBV19 combines with J gene TRBJ1-2; D is perhaps TRBD1 (6 bases). The V end lost 10 bases, the J end lost 2 bases, and 17 bases lay between the germline ends. CDR1 is LNHDA and CDR2 is SQIVND in the germline V gene (reference sequence). The CDR3 is made up of 14 amino acids. The CDR3: CATHREGGNYGYTF. CDR3 nucleotides: TGTGCCACACACAGGGAGGGCGGCAACTATGGCTACACCTTC.

This chain connects TRBV29-1 to TRBJ2-5; D remains unclear. From germline, CDR1 is SQVTM and CDR2 ANQGSEA. The CDR3 runs 13 residues. V was shortened by 3 bases and J by 0 bases, with 8 bases between the two germline ends. As DNA, the CDR3 is TGCAGCGTTGATTCTGGGAACCAAGAGACCCAGTACTTC. Protein sequence: CSVDSGNQETQYF.

The chain couples TRBV15 to TRBJ1-1; the D gene is possibly TRBD1 (6 bases). Germline loops: CDR1 LNHNV, CDR2 YYDKDF (reference sequence). Trimming stripped 0 bases from V and 10 bases from J, with 12 bases between. The CDR3 length is 13 residues. The CDR3 is CATSRDWGAAAFF. The CDR3 DNA is TGTGCCACCAGCAGAGATTGGGGGGCAGCAGCTTTCTTT.

This chain joins TRBV4-2 and TRBJ1-4; 8 bases line up with TRBD1. The CDR3 contains 19 residues. Germline CDR1 reads LGHNA; CDR2 reads YNFKEQ. The J segment lost 0 bases and the V segment lost 0 bases, leaving 9 bases of the junction unmatched. The CDR3 sequence: CASSQEGFRGPATNEKLFF. In nucleotides, the CDR3 is TGTGCCAGCAGCCAAGAAGGATTCAGGGGGCCCGCAACTAATGAAAAACTGTTTTTT.

The V call is TRBV30, the J call TRBJ1-2; the D gene is possibly TRBD1 (6 bases). The V gene lost 1 base and the J gene lost 8 bases, with 17 bases spanning the gap. Germline V gene sequence: CDR1 GTSNPN, CDR2 SVGIG (reference sequence). This CDR3 region has 14 residues. For the CDR3, the DNA is TGTGCCTGGAGTGACAGGGTATGGGCTAGGGGCTACACCTTC. This translates into CAWSDRVWARGYTF.

The chain joins TRBV5-4 to TRBJ2-5; D is undetermined. Germline CDR1 reads SGHNT; CDR2 reads YYREEE (reference sequence). V was trimmed by 3 bases and J by 1 base, leaving 10 bases between them. The CDR3 totals 14 residues. CDR3 sequence: CASSSWGGQETQYF. The CDR3 DNA reads as TGTGCCAGCAGCTCGTGGGGTGGCCAAGAGACCCAGTACTTC.